A single sample gave rise to the 30 T cell receptor beta chains below, sequenced in a study of cytomegalovirus exposure and HLA in healthy donors. 60 Vbeta and 13 Jbeta primers were used in PCR. Libraries were prepared by immunoSEQ multiplex PCR; TCRdb keeps only in-frame clonotypes and omits some of them. Here the sample spans 150,000 to 160,000 clones, 60% to 85% being singletons. Sequencing input: PBMCs. These receptors originate from a woman between 35 and 50 years old in good health and CMV-seronegative.

V is TRBV10-3 and J is TRBJ2-1, with 9 bases lining up with TRBD2. CDR3 length equals 15 residues. With V trimmed by 6 bases and J by 7 bases, 10 bases remained unmatched. The V gene's germline CDR1 is ENHRY and CDR2 SYGVKD. The CDR3 DNA follows: TGTGCCATCAGGGGGGCGGGAGGGCCGGGGAATGAGCAGTTCTTC. Protein product: CAIRGAGGPGNEQFF.

The chain has TRBV28 and TRBJ1-1; D gene ambiguous. Germline CDR1 is MDHEN and CDR2 is SYDVKM. V dropped 6 bases and J dropped 0 bases, with 11 bases sitting between them. This CDR3 comprises 14 residues. CDR3 region: CASRGGSMNTEAFF. Written as DNA, the CDR3 is TGTGCCAGCAGGGGAGGCAGTATGAACACTGAAGCTTTCTTT.

The rearrangement joins TRBV7-9 to TRBJ2-1, with D maybe TRBD1 (5 bases). CDR1 is SEHNR, CDR2 FQNEAQ, per germline (reference sequence). This CDR3 is 16 amino acids long. V lost 6 bases and J lost 6, with 21 bases in between. The CDR3 nucleotides read TGTGCCAGCAGAAAGGGGTCCTCCCGACTGGTCAATGAGCAGTTCTTC. This codes for CASRKGSSRLVNEQFF.

The chain carries TRBV7-8 and TRBJ2-7, with TRBD2 matching 7 bases. Trimming cost V 4 bases and J 3 bases; bases outside gene matches: 6. Per the germline V gene, CDR1 is SGHVS and CDR2 is FQNEAQ. CDR3 length equals 14 residues. The CDR3 DNA is TGTGCCAGCAGCTCAGCCGGCGGGAGCTACGAGCAGTACTTC. Residues: CASSSAGGSYEQYF.

By share, this clone counts as large (0.1 to 1%). The J gene is TRBJ1-2, the V gene TRBV28, with D possibly being TRBD1 (6 bases). V was shortened by 5 bases and J by 10 bases, with 11 bases between the two germline ends. Germline lookup yields CDR1 MDHEN and CDR2 SYDVKM. The length of the CDR3 is 11 residues. The CDR3 reads CASSITGIYTF. In nucleotides, the CDR3 is TGTGCCAGCAGTATAACAGGGATCTACACCTTC.

The CDR3 bases are TGCAGCGTTCTCCCCGGAGGACGGAACAATGAGCAGTTCTTC. Residues: CSVLPGGRNNEQFF. The rearrangement uses TRBV29-1 and TRBJ2-1; a possible D gene is TRBD2 (5 bases). Germline lookup yields CDR1 SQVTM and CDR2 ANQGSEA. The CDR3 contains 14 residues. Trimming took 5 bases from V and 5 from J, leaving 16 bases between them.

V is TRBV5-4 and J is TRBJ2-7, with TRBD2 matching over 13 bases. The CDR3 spans 18 residues. J gave up 3 bases and V 3 bases, and 12 bases lay outside the gene matches. CDR1 is SGHNT, CDR2 YYREEE, per germline (reference sequence). CDR3 DNA sequence: TGTGCCAGCAGCTCCCGACTAGCGGGGGGACAAGACTTCTACGAGCAGTACTTC. Translating it yields CASSSRLAGGQDFYEQYF.

The gene calls are TRBV7-9 and TRBJ2-2; 11 bases agree with TRBD2. V trimming: 4 bases; J trimming: 6 bases; junction bases outside the gene matches: 13. The CDR3 is 18 residues long. The germline CDR1 and CDR2 sequences are SEHNR and FQNEAQ (reference sequence). CDR3 sequence reads: CASSSRIIAGGRSGELFF. The CDR3 nucleotides read TGTGCCAGCAGCTCTCGAATTATAGCGGGGGGGCGATCCGGGGAGCTGTTTTTT.

This chain links TRBV2 with TRBJ1-2, with TRBD1 identical over 10 bases. Trimming took 4 bases from V and 2 from J; bases not matched to a gene: 7. This CDR3 is built from 16 residues. Germline V gene lookup returns CDR1 SNHLY and CDR2 FYNNEI. The CDR3 sequence is CASSVRQGAANYGYTF. In DNA, the CDR3 is TGTGCCAGCAGTGTACGACAGGGGGCTGCCAACTATGGCTACACCTTC. The entire variable domain, with the rest obtained from reference TRBV2 and TRBJ1-2, is as follows: EPEVTQTPSHQVTQMGQEVILRCVPISNHLYFYWYRQILGQKVEFLVSFYNNEISEKSEIFDDQFSVERPDGSNFTLKIRSTKLEDSAMYFCASSVRQGAANYGYTFGSGTRLTVV.

The V call is TRBV18, the J call TRBJ1-2; 9 positions match TRBD1. Per germline, CDR1 KGHSH and CDR2 LQKENI. The CDR3 length is 17 residues. V lost 3 bases, J lost 4 bases, and 12 bases stayed unmatched. The DNA for the CDR3 is TGTGCCAGCTCACCTGGGGACAGGGCCACCGTGGGCTATGGCTACACCTTC. Translated: CASSPGDRATVGYGYTF. The full variable domain, its missing parts supplied by reference TRBV18 and TRBJ1-2, is NAGVMQNPRHLVRRRGQEARLRCSPMKGHSHVYWYRQLPEEGLKFMVYLQKENIIDESGMPKERFSAEFPKEGPSILRIQQVVRGDSAAYFCASSPGDRATVGYGYTFGSGTRLTVV.

The chain combines TRBV10-3 with TRBJ1-1; 7 bases fit TRBD1. The CDR3 has 15 amino acids. The junction had 15 bases not matched to a gene; V was cut back by 6 bases and J by 8 bases. Germline CDR1 ENHRY, CDR2 SYGVKD. CDR3 DNA: TGTGCCATCAGCTCCTCAACAGGGGAGAGAGAGGAAGCTTTCTTT. As protein: CAISSSTGEREEAFF.

The chain employs TRBV4-2 and TRBJ2-3; 11 bases match TRBD2. With 1 base clipped from V and 4 bases from J, the junction kept 10 bases outside the gene matches. This CDR3 comprises 18 residues. The germline gives CDR1 LGHNA, CDR2 YNFKEQ. The CDR3 spells CASSQGENSGGAADTQYF. The CDR3 DNA sequence: TGTGCCAGCAGCCAAGGGGAAAATAGCGGGGGGGCGGCAGATACGCAGTATTTT.

This clone has only one observation. V is TRBV6-1 and J is TRBJ1-4; 7 bases are a match to TRBD1. The CDR3 has 15 residues. V lost 4 bases to trimming and J lost 4 bases; unmatched junction nucleotides: 6. Germline V gene sequence: CDR1 MNHNS, CDR2 SASEGT. CDR3 bases: TGTGCCAGCAGTGTCGGACAGGCTGTTAATGAAAAACTGTTTTTT. Its translation is CASSVGQAVNEKLFF.

This clone showed up just a few times. This sequence joins TRBV7-9 and TRBJ1-1; no reliable D call. Germline values: CDR1 SEHNR, CDR2 FQNEAQ (reference sequence). This CDR3 has 13 residues. The V gene lost 3 bases and the J gene lost 4 bases, with 9 bases spanning the gap. For the CDR3, the DNA is TGTGCCAGCAGCTTTTCGGGGTCCACTGAAGCTTTCTTT. Residues: CASSFSGSTEAFF.

V is TRBV11-3 and J is TRBJ2-1; TRBD2 agrees at 11 bases. This CDR3 spans 16 amino acids. With 7 bases clipped from V and 6 bases from J, the junction kept 11 bases outside the gene matches. CDR1 is SGHNT, CDR2 YENEEA, per germline. The CDR3 sequence is CASTQSLAGGSNEQFF. In DNA form, the CDR3 reads TGTGCCAGCACCCAATCGCTAGCGGGAGGCTCCAATGAGCAGTTCTTC.

The rearrangement links TRBV2 to TRBJ1-2; D call uncertain. CDR1 is SNHLY and CDR2 is FYNNEI in the germline V gene. This CDR3 region has 11 residues. The ends were cut back, 6 bases at V and 5 bases at J, with 7 bases in the middle. The CDR3 protein is CASRSEYGYTF. CDR3 coding DNA: TGTGCCAGCAGGTCAGAATATGGCTACACCTTC.

J is TRBJ1-2 and V is TRBV30; the match to TRBD1 covers 7 bases. The CDR3 has 15 amino acids. Trimming cost V 4 bases and J 8 bases; bases outside gene matches: 16. Germline values: CDR1 GTSNPN, CDR2 SVGIG (reference sequence). CDR3 protein: CAWTTGDSPLRGYTF. CDR3 bases: TGTGCCTGGACCACTGGGGACAGCCCTTTAAGGGGCTACACCTTC. Filled out from reference TRBV30 and TRBJ1-2, the complete variable domain reads SQTIHQWPATLVQPVGSPLSLECTVEGTSNPNLYWYRQAAGRGLQLLFYSVGIGQISSEVPQNLSASRPQDRQFILSSKKLLLSDSGFYLCAWTTGDSPLRGYTFGSGTRLTVV.

This clone was found a few times. The rearrangement uses TRBV7-9 and TRBJ1-1; D call uncertain. The V and J ends lost 1 base and 6 bases respectively, with 9 bases between them. This CDR3 has 13 amino acids. Germline V lookup: CDR1 SEHNR, CDR2 FQNEAQ (reference sequence). For the CDR3, the DNA is TGTGCCAGCAGCTTAGAAGGCGGGTCTGAAGCTTTCTTT. The encoded protein is CASSLEGGSEAFF.

This clone turned up a few times. The V call is TRBV7-9, the J call TRBJ2-7; D not certain. This CDR3 comprises 13 residues. Germline V gene data show CDR1 as SEHNR and CDR2 as FQNEAQ (reference sequence). The germline V and J ends were trimmed by 2 bases and 7 bases, with 12 bases remaining between them. The CDR3 loop reads CASSLSHSREQYF. The CDR3 DNA sequence: TGTGCCAGCAGCTTATCCCATAGTCGGGAGCAGTACTTC.

V is TRBV5-1 and J is TRBJ1-6; TRBD1 matches at 8 bases. Trimming cost V 4 bases and J 14 bases; bases outside gene matches: 11. This CDR3 has 14 amino acids. In germline, CDR1 is SGHRS, CDR2 YFSETQ. CDR3: CASSPGQARGSLHF. CDR3 DNA sequence: TGCGCCAGCAGCCCGGGACAGGCCCGCGGATCCCTCCACTTT. The whole variable domain, filled in from reference TRBV5-1 and TRBJ1-6, reads KAGVTQTPRYLIKTRGQQVTLSCSPISGHRSVSWYQQTPGQGLQFLFEYFSETQRNKGNFPGRFSGRQFSNSRSEMNVSTLELGDSALYLCASSPGQARGSLHFGNGTRLTVT.

J is TRBJ2-2 and V is TRBV4-2, with 9 bases that match TRBD2. The CDR3 spans 16 residues. Germline V gives CDR1 LGHNA, CDR2 YNFKEQ. J gave up 4 bases and V 1 base, and 4 bases lay outside the gene matches. CDR3 DNA sequence: TGTGCCAGCAGCCAAGGGGGACTAGCCGCCACCGGGGAGCTGTTTTTT. Translating gives CASSQGGLAATGELFF.

This chain connects TRBV6-1 to TRBJ2-1; 7 bases are shared with TRBD1. V was clipped by 1 base and J by 8 bases; unmatched bases: 8. This CDR3 region has 15 residues. CDR1 and CDR2 (germline): MNHNS, SASEGT. CDR3 in amino acids: CASSEEGGLSYEQFF. CDR3 sequence (DNA): TGTGCCAGCAGTGAAGAAGGGGGCTTGTCCTATGAGCAGTTCTTC.

The genes are TRBV6-6 and TRBJ2-5; no clear D gene. The DNA end is a closer match to TRBJ2-7, so the J assignment may be wrong. In germline, CDR1 is MNHNY, CDR2 SVGAGI (reference sequence). The CDR3 runs to 10 residues. CDR3 protein: CASGLGEQYF. The DNA of the CDR3 is TGTGCCAGCGGGTTGGGCGAGCAGTACTTC.

A remark on this clone: This likely comes from a read error, as the CDR3 has no conserved phenylalanine or tryptophan at its end. This chain joins TRBV30 and TRBJ1-1; weak D call: TRBD1 (6 bases). Germline CDR1 and CDR2: GTSNPN and SVGIG (reference sequence). Trimming left V 2 bases short and J 1 base short, with 11 bases between. CDR3 size: 14 residues. The CDR3 sequence: CAWSQGHQNTEAFL. The CDR3 DNA follows: TGTGCCTGGAGTCAGGGACATCAGAACACTGAAGCTTTCCTT.

V usage is TRBV2 and J usage is TRBJ1-2, with 7 bases lining up with TRBD1. The CDR3 extends over 15 amino acids. Germline loops: CDR1 SNHLY, CDR2 FYNNEI. J was trimmed by 1 base and V by 7 bases; bases with no gene match: 9. The CDR3 protein is CASNPDRRRNYGYTF. CDR3 bases: TGTGCCAGCAACCCGGACAGGCGCCGTAACTATGGCTACACCTTC.

The chain has TRBV28 and TRBJ1-2, with unresolved D. Trimming pared 5 bases from V and 3 bases from J, leaving 10 bases between. The CDR3 covers 13 residues. The germline gives CDR1 MDHEN, CDR2 SYDVKM. The CDR3 coding sequence is TGTGCCAGCAGTGGGGAGGTCGACTATGGCTACACCTTC. Translating gives CASSGEVDYGYTF.

The chain couples TRBV5-1 to TRBJ2-5, with D perhaps matching TRBD2 (5 bases). CDR3 length: 15 residues. Germline CDR1 is SGHRS and CDR2 is YFSETQ. V dropped 0 bases and J dropped 4 bases, with 13 bases sitting between them. CDR3 nucleotide sequence: TGCGCCAGCAGCTTGGACGGCCGGGCGGGAGAGACCCAGTACTTC. This sequence encodes CASSLDGRAGETQYF.

The chain combines TRBV7-9 with TRBJ2-3; 9 nucleotides match TRBD1. The CDR3 is 14 amino acids. Germline V gene data show CDR1 as SEHNR and CDR2 as FQNEAQ (reference sequence). Losses at the gene ends were 6 bases for V and 6 bases for J; bases not matched to a gene: 7. CDR3 nucleotides: TGTGCCAGCAGATCAACAGGGGGCAGGGATACGCAGTATTTT. Translating it yields CASRSTGGRDTQYF.

The rearrangement uses TRBV6-6 and TRBJ2-1; D possibly corresponds to TRBD1 (5 bases). Germline V gives CDR1 MNHNY, CDR2 SVGAGI (reference sequence). Trimming shortened V by 6 bases and J by 9 bases, and 18 bases separated the two germline ends. The CDR3 runs 14 residues. The CDR3 loop is CASRAQLTGAEQFF. The DNA for the CDR3 is TGTGCCAGCAGAGCGCAATTAACAGGTGCTGAGCAGTTCTTC.

This sequence joins TRBV4-1 and TRBJ2-7; the D gene is possibly TRBD1 (5 bases). Germline V CDR1 and CDR2: MGHRA, YSYEKL. This CDR3 region has 15 residues. V was cut by 2 bases and J by 2 bases, with 13 bases left in between. In DNA, the CDR3 is TGCGCCAGCAGCCAAAGTCTGGGGCAAACCTACGAGCAGTACTTC. Its protein product is CASSQSLGQTYEQYF.